In this sample, the clone carrying this T cell receptor beta chain turned up once. The sample originates from a study of cytomegalovirus exposure and HLA in healthy donors. Losses at the gene ends were 0 bases for V and 1 base for J; bases not matched to a gene: 8. The CDR3 runs to 17 residues. Germline V gene data show CDR1 as SGDLS and CDR2 as YYNGEE. PCR employed 60 Vbeta and 13 Jbeta primers. The data were produced by immunoSEQ multiplex PCR, yet TCRdb's version contains in-frame clones alone and is incomplete. The sample holds a few hundred thousand clones, about 80% seen once. The clonotype comes from a girl aged 2 to 10 in good health and CMV-seronegative. Sample: PBMCs. This chain connects TRBV9 to TRBJ2-5; 8 positions agree with TRBD1. The CDR3 DNA reads TGTGCCAGCAGCGTAGGTTTTGGGACAGGATCCCAAGAGACCCAGTACTTC. Residues: CASSVGFGTGSQETQYF.